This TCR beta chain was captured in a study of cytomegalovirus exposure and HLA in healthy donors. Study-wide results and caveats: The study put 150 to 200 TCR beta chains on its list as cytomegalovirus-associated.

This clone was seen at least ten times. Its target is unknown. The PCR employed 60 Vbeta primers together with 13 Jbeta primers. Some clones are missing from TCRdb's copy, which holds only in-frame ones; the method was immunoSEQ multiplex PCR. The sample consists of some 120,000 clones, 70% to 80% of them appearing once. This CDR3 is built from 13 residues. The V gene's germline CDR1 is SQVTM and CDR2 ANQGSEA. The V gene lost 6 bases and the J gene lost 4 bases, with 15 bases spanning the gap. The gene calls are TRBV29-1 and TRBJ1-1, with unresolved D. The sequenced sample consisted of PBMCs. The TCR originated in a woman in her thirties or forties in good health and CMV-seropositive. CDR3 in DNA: TGCAGCGTGGTACACCGACGGGGCACTGAAGCTTTCTTT. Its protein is CSVVHRRGTEAFF.